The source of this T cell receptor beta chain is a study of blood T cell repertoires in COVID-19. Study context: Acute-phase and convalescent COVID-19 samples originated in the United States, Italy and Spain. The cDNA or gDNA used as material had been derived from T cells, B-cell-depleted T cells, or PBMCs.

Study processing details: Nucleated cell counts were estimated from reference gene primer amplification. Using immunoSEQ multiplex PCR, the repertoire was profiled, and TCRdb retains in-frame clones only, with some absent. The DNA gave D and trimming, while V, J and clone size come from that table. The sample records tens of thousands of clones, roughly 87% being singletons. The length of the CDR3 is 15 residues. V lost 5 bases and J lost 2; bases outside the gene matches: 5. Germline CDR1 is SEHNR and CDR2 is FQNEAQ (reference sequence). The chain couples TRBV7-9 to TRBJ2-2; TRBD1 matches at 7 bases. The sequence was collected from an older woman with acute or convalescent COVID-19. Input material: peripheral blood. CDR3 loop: CASSPTGFNTGELFF. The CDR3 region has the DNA TGTGCCAGCAGCCCGACAGGGTTTAACACCGGGGAGCTGTTTTTT.